The rows below give T cell receptor beta chains drawn from one sample of a study of blood T cell repertoires in COVID-19. Clones were read by immunoSEQ multiplex PCR, and TCRdb kept only the in-frame ones, dropping some. The sample yields 100,000 to 150,000 clones, nearly 90% seen once. Sequences were obtained from peripheral blood. The receptors shown here come from a woman older than 75 with acute or convalescent COVID-19. CDR3s include the opening cysteine and the closing phenylalanine or tryptophan. The order of the fields is J gene, clone size, D gene, V gene, CDR3 length, CDR3 DNA, CDR3 protein. A D gene is named only where the DNA matches it firmly. Some rows have no size entry. The others give once, few or many, or a class for an expanded clone.

J: TRBJ1-6; size: NA; D: NA; V: TRBV9; length: 14; DNA: TGTGCCAGCAGCCCCACAGGGCTCGGCTCACCCCTCCACTTT; CDR3: CASSPTGLGSPLHF
J: TRBJ2-6; size: NA; D: TRBD1; V: TRBV5-6; length: 17; DNA: TGTGCCAGCAGCTCCCCCGGACAGGGGGCTGGGGCCAACGTCCTGACTTTC; CDR3: CASSSPGQGAGANVLTF
J: TRBJ2-3; size: NA; D: TRBD1; V: TRBV12-3/TRBV12-4; length: 13; DNA: TGTGCCAGCAGTTTAGATACAGGGGTGACGCAGTATTTT; CDR3: CASSLDTGVTQYF
J: TRBJ2-7; size: NA; D: TRBD1; V: TRBV24-1; length: 16; DNA: TGTGCCACCAGTGATTTTAGGGGCAGGGGGAACCACGAGCAGTACTTC; CDR3: CATSDFRGRGNHEQYF
J: TRBJ2-3; size: NA; D: NA; V: TRBV4-3; length: 14; DNA: TGCGCCAGCAGCTGGGTAGCAGGGTCAGATACGCAGTATTTT; CDR3: CASSWVAGSDTQYF
J: TRBJ1-5; size: once; D: NA; V: TRBV19; length: 16; DNA: TGTGCCAGTAGTCTCGAGGGACTGGGTCGCAATCAGCCCCAGCATTTT; CDR3: CASSLEGLGRNQPQHF
J: TRBJ2-2; size: NA; D: NA; V: TRBV6-5; length: 14; DNA: TGTGCCAGCAGCCCCATCGGGGACACCGGGGAGCTGTTTTTT; CDR3: CASSPIGDTGELFF
J: TRBJ2-7; size: NA; D: TRBD2; V: TRBV6-2/TRBV6-3; length: 13; DNA: TGTGCCAGCAGTGCAGCGGGAGGGCGCGAGCAGTACTTC; CDR3: CASSAAGGREQYF
J: TRBJ2-2; size: NA; D: NA; V: TRBV6-2/TRBV6-3; length: 17; DNA: TGTGCCAGCAGTTACAACCCGGGACACATGAACACCGGGGAGCTGTTTTTT; CDR3: CASSYNPGHMNTGELFF
J: TRBJ2-1; size: NA; D: TRBD1; V: TRBV18; length: 19; DNA: TGTGCCAGCTCACCTCGGTCTCCTACCGGGACAGGGGGCGGAGATGAGCAGTTCTTC; CDR3: CASSPRSPTGTGGGDEQFF
J: TRBJ1-4; size: NA; D: NA; V: TRBV2; length: 13; DNA: TGTGCCAGCCAGACAGGCTCTCGTGAAAAACTGTTTTTT; CDR3: CASQTGSREKLFF
J: TRBJ1-2; size: NA; D: TRBD1; V: TRBV29-1; length: 19; DNA: TGCAGCGCCGGACGGACAGGGAATTCTGGGGCCTTAACTAACTATGGCTACACCTTC; CDR3: CSAGRTGNSGALTNYGYTF
J: TRBJ1-5; size: NA; D: NA; V: TRBV21-1; length: 17; DNA: TGTGCCAGCTTTCGGTGGCAGGGAATCTTGGGCAATCAGCCCCAGCATTTT; CDR3: CASFRWQGILGNQPQHF
J: TRBJ2-5; size: NA; D: TRBD2; V: TRBV6-5; length: 16; DNA: TGTGCCAGCAGTTACTCTGGGACTAGCGGCCTGGAGACCCAGTACTTC; CDR3: CASSYSGTSGLETQYF
J: TRBJ2-7; size: NA; D: TRBD2; V: TRBV5-1; length: 15; DNA: TGCGCCAGCAGCTTTTTAGCGGGAGTAGCCCACGAGCAGTACTTC; CDR3: CASSFLAGVAHEQYF
J: TRBJ1-2; size: NA; D: TRBD1; V: TRBV4-2; length: 15; DNA: TGTGCCAGCAGCCAAGGAGCAGGGGGAGTATGGGGCTACACCTTC; CDR3: CASSQGAGGVWGYTF
J: TRBJ2-7; size: NA; D: TRBD1; V: TRBV28; length: 14; DNA: TGTGCCAGCAGAATACAGGGGGCCTCCTACGAGCAGTACTTC; CDR3: CASRIQGASYEQYF
J: TRBJ2-7; size: NA; D: NA; V: TRBV27; length: 15; DNA: TGTGCCAGCAGCTATAACAGGGTCGGAACCTACGAGCAGTACTTC; CDR3: CASSYNRVGTYEQYF
J: TRBJ1-2; size: once; D: NA; V: TRBV11-2; length: 12; DNA: TGTGCCAGCAGCCCCCACATCTATGGCTACACCTTC; CDR3: CASSPHIYGYTF
J: TRBJ1-1; size: NA; D: NA; V: TRBV6-2/TRBV6-3; length: 12; DNA: TGTGCCAGCAGTCCCGACACTGTCGAAGCTTTCTTT; CDR3: CASSPDTVEAFF
J: TRBJ1-1; size: NA; D: TRBD1; V: TRBV9; length: 17; DNA: TGTGCCAGCAGCGTGCAGGGGGCGGCCGTGGTAAACACTGAAGCTTTCTTT; CDR3: CASSVQGAAVVNTEAFF
J: TRBJ2-2; size: NA; D: NA; V: TRBV19; length: 15; DNA: TGTGCCAGTAGTATGGTAGGGGGTGTCACCGGGGAGCTGTTTTTT; CDR3: CASSMVGGVTGELFF
J: TRBJ2-6; size: NA; D: TRBD2; V: TRBV3-1/TRBV3-2; length: 19; DNA: TGTGCCAGCAGCCAAGGCGCTAGCGGGGGGGCCTTTGGGGCCAACGTCCTGACTTTC; CDR3: CASSQGASGGAFGANVLTF
J: TRBJ1-1; size: NA; D: NA; V: TRBV19; length: 13; DNA: TGTGCCAGTAGTCTATCGACAGGAGATCGTACTTTCTTT; CDR3: CASSLSTGDRTFF
J: TRBJ1-3; size: once; D: NA; V: TRBV4-1; length: 16; DNA: TGCGCCAGCAGCCAACGGCGCGGGGGTATTGGAAACACCATATATTTT; CDR3: CASSQRRGGIGNTIYF
J: TRBJ2-2; size: NA; D: NA; V: TRBV18; length: 15; DNA: TGTGCCAGCTCACCCGGCCAGGGGGGCACCGGGGAGCTGTTTTTT; CDR3: CASSPGQGGTGELFF
J: TRBJ2-1; size: NA; D: TRBD2; V: TRBV9; length: 13; DNA: TGTGCCAGCAGCCGAGGGCTAGCGGACGAGCAGTTCTTC; CDR3: CASSRGLADEQFF
J: TRBJ1-5; size: NA; D: NA; V: TRBV11-2; length: 15; DNA: TGTGCCAGCAGCTTAGATTTACAGGGCAATCAGCCCCAGCATTTT; CDR3: CASSLDLQGNQPQHF
J: TRBJ1-3; size: NA; D: NA; V: TRBV4-1; length: 16; DNA: TGCGCCAGCAGCCCGACAAGGACTCGCTCTGGAAACACCATATATTTT; CDR3: CASSPTRTRSGNTIYF
J: TRBJ2-1; size: NA; D: NA; V: TRBV10-3; length: 12; DNA: TGTGCCATCAGTGAGCCCTTGAATGAGCAGTTCTTC; CDR3: CAISEPLNEQFF
J: TRBJ1-1; size: NA; D: NA; V: TRBV9; length: 15; DNA: TGTGCCAGCAGCCTTCTACAGGGAACGAGCACTGAAGCTTTCTTT; CDR3: CASSLLQGTSTEAFF
J: TRBJ2-1; size: NA; D: NA; V: TRBV11-1; length: 14; DNA: TGTGCCAGCAGCCCGAACAGGGTTAACAATGAGCAGTTCTTC; CDR3: CASSPNRVNNEQFF
J: TRBJ2-1; size: NA; D: TRBD1; V: TRBV6-5; length: 12; DNA: TGTGCCAGCACCACGACCCAGGGGGCGGGGTTCTTC; CDR3: CASTTTQGAGFF
J: TRBJ2-2; size: NA; D: TRBD1; V: TRBV5-1; length: 16; DNA: TGCGCCAGCAGCTTTTCGGGACAGGCCAACACCGGGGAGCTGTTTTTT; CDR3: CASSFSGQANTGELFF
J: TRBJ2-4; size: NA; D: TRBD1; V: TRBV6-6; length: 14; DNA: TGTGCCAGCAGTCCCGGGACAGGGAGAGACATTCAGTACTTC; CDR3: CASSPGTGRDIQYF